This T cell receptor (beta chain) was documented in a study of OX40 agonist ivuxolimab in advanced cancers. Study details: The patients received agonistic anti-OX40 (CD134) antibody ivuxolimab. Partial responses were recorded for three patients, including one with hepatocellular carcinoma and two with cutaneous melanoma. Whole-study findings and limits: Clonal expansion by week 6 occurred in CD4+ and CD8+ blood T cells (at 0.1 to 3.0 mg/kg).

A word on this clone: The antigen is undetermined.

Sequencing used immunoSEQ multiplex PCR; TCRdb keeps in-frame clones, though not all of them. The sample yields some 66,000 clones, roughly 87% seen once. CDR3 length: 16 amino acids. V was pared by 3 bases and J by 5 bases, with 19 bases between. The germline V gene has CDR1 SGHTA and CDR2 FQGNSA. J is TRBJ2-5 and V is TRBV7-2, with unresolved D. The source of this sequence is an adult with an advanced solid tumor such as melanoma, head and neck, liver or kidney cancer. Sequencing was performed on CD4+ or CD8+ T cells sorted from blood, taken in a trial of the OX40 agonist ivuxolimab. The CDR3 is CASSLSRALGGETQYF. The CDR3 DNA is TGTGCCAGCAGCTTGTCACGGGCTCTGGGTGGGGAGACCCAGTACTTC.